The 3 T cell receptor beta chains below all came from one sample that was sequenced in a study of blood T cell repertoires in COVID-19. Clones were read by immunoSEQ multiplex PCR, and TCRdb kept only the in-frame ones, dropping some. The table lists over 600,000 clones, 75% to 90% of them singletons. Sequenced: peripheral blood. Receptors were obtained from a woman aged 18 to 35 with acute or convalescent COVID-19.

The chain employs TRBV6-2 or TRBV6-3 and TRBJ1-5; 7 bases are a match to TRBD1. Unmatched junction bases numbered 6, after V lost 4 bases and J lost 6 bases. Germline V gene lookup returns CDR1 MNHEY and CDR2 SVGEGT. This CDR3 spans 14 amino acids. CDR3 in DNA: TGTGCCAGCAGTTCACAGGGGTGGGGTCAGCCCCAGCATTTT. Protein sequence: CASSSQGWGQPQHF.

The chain has TRBV24-1 and TRBJ1-2, with 9 bases that match TRBD1. The CDR3 is 14 residues long. Germline V gives CDR1 KGHDR, CDR2 SFDVKD. V shed 4 bases and J 7 bases; nucleotides not matched to a gene: 6. The CDR3 bases are TGTGCCACCAGTGAGAACAGGGGGCCGGGTGGCTACACCTTC. Amino acids: CATSENRGPGGYTF.

This clone was seen a single time. V is TRBV7-6 and J is TRBJ2-3; 7 positions match TRBD2. Germline V gene data show CDR1 as SGHVS and CDR2 as FNYEAQ. Trimming cost V 1 base and J 5 bases; bases outside gene matches: 9. The CDR3 length is 16 residues. CDR3 residues: CASSLVGTKTLDTQYF. CDR3 sequence (DNA): TGTGCCAGCAGCTTAGTTGGGACTAAGACATTAGATACGCAGTATTTT.